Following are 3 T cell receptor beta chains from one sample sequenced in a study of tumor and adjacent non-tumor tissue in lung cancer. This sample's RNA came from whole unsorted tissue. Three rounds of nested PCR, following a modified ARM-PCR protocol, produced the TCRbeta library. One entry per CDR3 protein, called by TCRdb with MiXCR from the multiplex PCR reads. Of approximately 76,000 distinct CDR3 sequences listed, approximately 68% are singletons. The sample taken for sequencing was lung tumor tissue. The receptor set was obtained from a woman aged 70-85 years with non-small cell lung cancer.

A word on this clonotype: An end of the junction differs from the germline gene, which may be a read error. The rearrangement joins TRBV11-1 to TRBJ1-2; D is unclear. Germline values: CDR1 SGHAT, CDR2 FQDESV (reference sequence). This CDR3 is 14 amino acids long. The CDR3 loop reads CASSHSGVGYVYTF. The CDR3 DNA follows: TGTGCCAGTAGTCATTCAGGAGTTGGCTATGTCTACACCTTC.

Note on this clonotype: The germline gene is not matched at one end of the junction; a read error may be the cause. The CDR3 DNA is TGTGCCAGCAGCTTACGGGGGATTAGCGGTGGCAAGCAGCTCTTC. Amino acids: CASSLRGISGGKQLF. The genes are TRBV11-1 and TRBJ2-1, with a tentative D call TRBD2 (6 bases). Germline values: CDR1 SGHAT, CDR2 FQDESV (reference sequence). The length of the CDR3 is 15 residues.

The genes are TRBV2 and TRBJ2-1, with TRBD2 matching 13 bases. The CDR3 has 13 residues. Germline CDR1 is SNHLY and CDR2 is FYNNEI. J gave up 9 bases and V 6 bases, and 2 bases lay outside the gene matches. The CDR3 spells CASSWTSGSEQFF. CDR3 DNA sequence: TGTGCCAGCAGCTGGACTAGCGGGAGTGAGCAGTTCTTC.